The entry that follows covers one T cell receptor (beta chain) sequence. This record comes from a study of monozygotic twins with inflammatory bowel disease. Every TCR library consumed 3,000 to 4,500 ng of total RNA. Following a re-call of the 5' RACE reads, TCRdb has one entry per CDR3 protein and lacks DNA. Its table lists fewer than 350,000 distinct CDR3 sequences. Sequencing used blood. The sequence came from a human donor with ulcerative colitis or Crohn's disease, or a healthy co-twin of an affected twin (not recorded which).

The CDR3 loop reads CASSENRGNSPLYF. V usage is TRBV10-1 and J usage is TRBJ1-6; absent DNA, TCRdb's TRBD1 call cannot be checked. The CDR3 consists of 14 residues. CDR1 WNHNN and CDR2 SYGVQD come from the germline V gene (reference sequence).